This paragraph reports one T cell receptor beta chain. This record belongs to a study of CXCR3-negative and CXCR3-positive naive CD8 T cells. It was by 5' RACE with UMI labels that the TRB cDNA libraries were prepared. TCRdb re-called the 5' RACE reads and catalogs CDR3 proteins one per entry, DNA excluded. The sample's table shows some 130,000 distinct CDR3 sequences. Germline CDR1 reads MDHEN; CDR2 reads SYDVKM. This CDR3 has 14 amino acids. The specimen sequenced was naive CXCR3- CD8+ T cells from blood. The subset denotes: CD45RO-CCR7+CD27+CD95- naive CD8+ T cells lacking CXCR3 (TNR3-). This receptor was obtained from a human donor in good health. Some clones in this sample may be carry-over from other donors' samples. The J gene is TRBJ2-1, the V gene TRBV28. Here the CDR3 reads CASSLLGFSTEQFF.